This entry concerns a single T cell receptor beta chain. Its target is unknown. One end of the junction varies from germline; a read error may be responsible. Co-extraction of both nucleic acids (RNA and DNA) used roughly 19-33 mg of unsorted bulk tissue. This sample is drawn from a study of tumor-infiltrating lymphocytes in primary liver carcinoma. At the level of the study: Men and women, 30 to 69 years of age, made up the patients. Overall study results and limits: Tumor samples exhibited a significantly greater top-250-clone fraction than blood samples (p = 0.039).

With roughly 500 ng total RNA as template and a constant-region primer, TCR beta cDNA was made. Sequencing libraries for TCR beta derived from three nested multiplex PCR rounds that used slightly modified ARM-PCR. Primers for the first two PCR rounds were TRBV1-TRBV30 forward primers and a C-beta reverse primer (10 cycles per round). TCRdb ran MiXCR on the multiplex PCR reads and lists one entry per CDR3 protein. The data contain over 100,000 distinct CDR3 sequences, roughly 75% of them singletons. This CDR3 has 15 residues. Germline V gives CDR1 MNHNY, CDR2 SVGAGI (reference sequence). The chain joins TRBV6-6 to TRBJ2-7; 7 nucleotides agree with TRBD2. Sequencing was carried out using tumor-adjacent normal liver tissue. This receptor was taken from a woman aged 60-75 years with primary liver carcinoma and hepatitis B virus infection. This CDR3 reads CGSSYSGGSEYEQYF. The CDR3 region has the DNA TGTGGCAGCAGTTACTCGGGCGGGAGTGAATACGAGCAGTATTTC.